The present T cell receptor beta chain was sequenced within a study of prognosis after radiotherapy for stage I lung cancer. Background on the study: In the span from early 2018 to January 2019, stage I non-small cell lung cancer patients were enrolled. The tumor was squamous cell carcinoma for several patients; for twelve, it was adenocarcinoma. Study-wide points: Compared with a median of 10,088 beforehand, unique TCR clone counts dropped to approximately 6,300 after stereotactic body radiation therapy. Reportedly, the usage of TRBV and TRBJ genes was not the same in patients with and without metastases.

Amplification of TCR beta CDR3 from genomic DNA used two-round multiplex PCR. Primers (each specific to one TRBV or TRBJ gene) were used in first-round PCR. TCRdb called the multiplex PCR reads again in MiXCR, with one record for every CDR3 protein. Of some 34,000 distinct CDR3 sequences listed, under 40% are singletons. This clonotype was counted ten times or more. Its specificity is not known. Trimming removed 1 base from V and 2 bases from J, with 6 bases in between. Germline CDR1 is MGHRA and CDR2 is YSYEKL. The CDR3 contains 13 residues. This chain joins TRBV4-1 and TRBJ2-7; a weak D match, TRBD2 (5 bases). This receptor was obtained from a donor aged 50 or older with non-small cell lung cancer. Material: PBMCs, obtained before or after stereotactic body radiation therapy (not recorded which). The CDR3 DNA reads TGCGCCAGCAGCCAAGGGACTCCCTACGAGCAGTACTTC. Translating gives CASSQGTPYEQYF.